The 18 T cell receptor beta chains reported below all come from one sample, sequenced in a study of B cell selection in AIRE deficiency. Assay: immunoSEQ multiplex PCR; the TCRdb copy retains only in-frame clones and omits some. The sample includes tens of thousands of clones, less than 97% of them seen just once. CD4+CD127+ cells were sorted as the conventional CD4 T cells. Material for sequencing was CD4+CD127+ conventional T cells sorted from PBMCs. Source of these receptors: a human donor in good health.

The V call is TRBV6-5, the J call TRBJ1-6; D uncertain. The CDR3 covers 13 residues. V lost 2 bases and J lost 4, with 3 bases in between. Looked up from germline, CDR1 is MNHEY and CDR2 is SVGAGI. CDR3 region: CASSYGYNSPLHF. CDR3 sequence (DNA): TGTGCCAGCAGTTACGGGTATAATTCACCCCTCCACTTT.

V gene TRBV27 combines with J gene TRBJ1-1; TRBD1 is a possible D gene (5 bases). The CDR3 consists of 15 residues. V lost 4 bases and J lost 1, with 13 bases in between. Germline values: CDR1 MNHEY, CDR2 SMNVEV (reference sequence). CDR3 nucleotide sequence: TGTGCCAGCAGTTCCTTCGGCGGACAGAACACTGAAGCTTTCTTT. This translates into CASSSFGGQNTEAFF.

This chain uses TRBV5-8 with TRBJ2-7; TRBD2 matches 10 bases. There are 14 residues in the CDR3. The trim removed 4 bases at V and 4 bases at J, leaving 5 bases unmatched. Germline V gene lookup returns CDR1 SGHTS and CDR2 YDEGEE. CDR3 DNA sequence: TGTGCCAGCAGCATGTTACTAGCGGGATACGAGCAGTACTTC. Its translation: CASSMLLAGYEQYF.

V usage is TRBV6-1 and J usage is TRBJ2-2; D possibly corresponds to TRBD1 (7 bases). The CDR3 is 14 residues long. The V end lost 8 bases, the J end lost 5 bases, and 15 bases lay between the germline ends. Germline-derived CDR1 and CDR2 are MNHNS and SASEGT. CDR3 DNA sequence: TGTGCCAGCGTCTTCCCAGGGGGGACCGGGGAGCTGTTTTTT. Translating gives CASVFPGGTGELFF.

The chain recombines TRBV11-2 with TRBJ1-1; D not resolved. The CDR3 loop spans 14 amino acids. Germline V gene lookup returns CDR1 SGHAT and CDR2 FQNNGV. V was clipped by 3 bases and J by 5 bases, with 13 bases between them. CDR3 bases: TGTGCCAGCAGCTTTAGTTCTGGAGGAACTGAAGCTTTCTTT. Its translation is CASSFSSGGTEAFF.

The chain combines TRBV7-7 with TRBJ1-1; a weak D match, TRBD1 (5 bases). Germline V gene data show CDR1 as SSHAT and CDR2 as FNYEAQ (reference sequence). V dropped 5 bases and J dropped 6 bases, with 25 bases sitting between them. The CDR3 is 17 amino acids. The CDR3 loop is CASSTNYGLGEYPEAFF. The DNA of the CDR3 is TGTGCCAGCAGCACTAACTACGGGCTAGGGGAATACCCTGAAGCTTTCTTT.

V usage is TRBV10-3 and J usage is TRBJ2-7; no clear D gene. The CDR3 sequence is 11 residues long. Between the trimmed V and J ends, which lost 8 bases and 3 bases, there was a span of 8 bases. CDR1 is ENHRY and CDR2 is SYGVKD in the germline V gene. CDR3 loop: CAIGSHYEQYF. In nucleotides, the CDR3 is TGTGCCATCGGCAGTCACTACGAGCAGTACTTC.

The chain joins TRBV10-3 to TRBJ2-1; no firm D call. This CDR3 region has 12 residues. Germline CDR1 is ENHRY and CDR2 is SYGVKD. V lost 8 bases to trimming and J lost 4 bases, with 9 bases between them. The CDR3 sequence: CAIGGPYNEQFF. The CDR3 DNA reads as TGTGCCATCGGTGGCCCGTACAATGAGCAGTTCTTC.

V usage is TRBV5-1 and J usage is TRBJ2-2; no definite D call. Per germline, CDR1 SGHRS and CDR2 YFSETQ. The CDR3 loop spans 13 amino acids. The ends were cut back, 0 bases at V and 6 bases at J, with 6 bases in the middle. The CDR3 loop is CASSLGKAGELFF. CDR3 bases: TGCGCCAGCAGCTTGGGGAAGGCCGGGGAGCTGTTTTTT.

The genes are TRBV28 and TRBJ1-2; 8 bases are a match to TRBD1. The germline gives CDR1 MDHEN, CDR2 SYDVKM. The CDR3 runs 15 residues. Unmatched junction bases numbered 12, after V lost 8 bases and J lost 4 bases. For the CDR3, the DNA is TGTGCCAGCCAGAACCAGGGGGCGCAGATCTATGGCTACACCTTC. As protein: CASQNQGAQIYGYTF.

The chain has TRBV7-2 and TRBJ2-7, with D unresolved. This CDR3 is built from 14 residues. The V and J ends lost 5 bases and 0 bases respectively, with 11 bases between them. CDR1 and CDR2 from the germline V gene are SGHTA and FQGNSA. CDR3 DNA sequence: TGTGCCAGCAGCACCCACACGGGCTCCTACGAGCAGTACTTC. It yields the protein CASSTHTGSYEQYF.

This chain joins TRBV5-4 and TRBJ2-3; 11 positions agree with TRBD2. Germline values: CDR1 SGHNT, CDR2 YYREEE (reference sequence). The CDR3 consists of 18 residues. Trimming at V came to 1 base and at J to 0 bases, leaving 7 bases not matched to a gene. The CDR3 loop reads CASSLKGLADPSTDTQYF. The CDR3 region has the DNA TGTGCCAGCAGCTTGAAGGGACTAGCGGACCCTAGCACAGATACGCAGTATTTT.

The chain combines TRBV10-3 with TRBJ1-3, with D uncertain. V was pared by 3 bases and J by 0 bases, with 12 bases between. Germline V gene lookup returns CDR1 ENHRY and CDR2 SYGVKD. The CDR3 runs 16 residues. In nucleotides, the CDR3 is TGTGCCATCAGTGAAAAGTCAGGTAGCTCTGGAAACACCATATATTTT. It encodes CAISEKSGSSGNTIYF.

The chain's CDR3 is CASSPTGEGYEQYF. CDR3 nucleotide sequence: TGTGCCAGCAGTCCTACAGGGGAGGGCTACGAGCAGTACTTC. V is TRBV27 and J is TRBJ2-7; possibly TRBD1 or TRBD2 for D (7 bases each). Trimming took 5 bases from V and 3 from J, leaving 14 bases between them. This CDR3 contains 14 residues. CDR1 and CDR2 (germline): MNHEY, SMNVEV (reference sequence).

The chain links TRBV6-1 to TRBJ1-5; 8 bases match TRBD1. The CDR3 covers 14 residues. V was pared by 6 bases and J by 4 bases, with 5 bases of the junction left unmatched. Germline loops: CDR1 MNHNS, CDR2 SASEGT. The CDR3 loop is CASREGQANQPQHF. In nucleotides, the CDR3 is TGTGCCAGCAGGGAGGGACAGGCTAATCAGCCCCAGCATTTT.

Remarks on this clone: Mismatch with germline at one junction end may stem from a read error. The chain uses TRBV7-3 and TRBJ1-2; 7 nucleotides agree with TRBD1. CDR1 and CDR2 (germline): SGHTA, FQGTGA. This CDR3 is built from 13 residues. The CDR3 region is CASSHRQGYGYTF. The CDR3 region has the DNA TGCGCCAGCAGCCACCGACAGGGCTATGGCTACACCTTC.

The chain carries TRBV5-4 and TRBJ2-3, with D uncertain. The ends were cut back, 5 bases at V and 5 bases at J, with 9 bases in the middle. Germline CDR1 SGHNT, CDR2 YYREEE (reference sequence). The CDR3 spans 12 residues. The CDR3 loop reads CASSSDGDTQYF. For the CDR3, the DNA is TGTGCCAGCAGTTCGGATGGAGATACGCAGTATTTT.

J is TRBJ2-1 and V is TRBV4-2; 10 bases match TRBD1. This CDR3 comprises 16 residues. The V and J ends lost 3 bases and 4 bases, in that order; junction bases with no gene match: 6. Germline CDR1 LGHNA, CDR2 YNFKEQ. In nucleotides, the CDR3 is TGTGCCAGCAGCCAGCAAGGACAGGGGGTGTACAATGAGCAGTTCTTC. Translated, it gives CASSQQGQGVYNEQFF.